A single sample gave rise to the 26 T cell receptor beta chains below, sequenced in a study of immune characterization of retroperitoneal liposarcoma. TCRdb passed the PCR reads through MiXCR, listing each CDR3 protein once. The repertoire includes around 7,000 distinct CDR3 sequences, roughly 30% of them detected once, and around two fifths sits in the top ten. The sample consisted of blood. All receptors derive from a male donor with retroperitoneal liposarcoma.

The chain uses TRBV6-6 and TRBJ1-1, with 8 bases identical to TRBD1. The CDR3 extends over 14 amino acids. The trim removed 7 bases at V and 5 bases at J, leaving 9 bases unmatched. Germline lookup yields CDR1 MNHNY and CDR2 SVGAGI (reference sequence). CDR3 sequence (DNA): TGTGCCAGCATACCAGGGGGCGCGGGTACTGAAGCTTTCTTT. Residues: CASIPGGAGTEAFF.

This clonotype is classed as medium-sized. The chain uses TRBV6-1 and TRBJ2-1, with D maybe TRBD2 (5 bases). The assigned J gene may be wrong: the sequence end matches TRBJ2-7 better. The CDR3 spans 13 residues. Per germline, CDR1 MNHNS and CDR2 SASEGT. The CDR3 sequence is CASSWAEGYEQYF. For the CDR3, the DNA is TGTGCCAGCAGCTGGGCTGAGGGCTACGAGCAGTACTTC.

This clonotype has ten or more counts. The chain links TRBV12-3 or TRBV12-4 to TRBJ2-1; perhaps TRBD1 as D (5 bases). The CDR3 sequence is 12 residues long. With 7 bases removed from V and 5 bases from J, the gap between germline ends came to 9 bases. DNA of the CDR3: TGTGCCAGCACTCTAGGGGACAATGAGCAGTTCTTC. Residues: CASTLGDNEQFF.

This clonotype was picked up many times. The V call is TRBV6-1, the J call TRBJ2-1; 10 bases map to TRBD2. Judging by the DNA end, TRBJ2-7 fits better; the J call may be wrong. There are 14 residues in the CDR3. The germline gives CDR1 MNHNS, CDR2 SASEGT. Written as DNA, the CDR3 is TGTGCCAGCAGTGAAAGCCTAGCGGGAGACGAGCAGTACTTC. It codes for CASSESLAGDEQYF.

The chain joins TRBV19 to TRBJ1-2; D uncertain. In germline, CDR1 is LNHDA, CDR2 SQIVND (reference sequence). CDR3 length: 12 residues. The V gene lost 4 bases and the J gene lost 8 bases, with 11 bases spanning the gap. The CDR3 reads CASSTYSDGYTF. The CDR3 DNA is TGTGCCAGTAGTACCTACAGCGACGGCTACACCTTC.

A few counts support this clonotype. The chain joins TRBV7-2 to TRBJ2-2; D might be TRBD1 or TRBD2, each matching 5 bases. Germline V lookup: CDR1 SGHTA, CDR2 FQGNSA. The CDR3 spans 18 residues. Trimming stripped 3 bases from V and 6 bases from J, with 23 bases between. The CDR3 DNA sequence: TGTGCCAGCAGCTTGCGCGAACGGGACCGTCTTTTGTCCGGGGAGCTGTTTTTT. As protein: CASSLRERDRLLSGELFF. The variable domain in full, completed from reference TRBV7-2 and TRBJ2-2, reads GAGVSQSPSNKVTEKGKDVELRCDPISGHTALYWYRQSLGQGLEFLIYFQGNSAPDKSGLPSDRFSAERTGGSVSTLTIQRTQQEDSAVYLCASSLRERDRLLSGELFFGEGSRLTVL.

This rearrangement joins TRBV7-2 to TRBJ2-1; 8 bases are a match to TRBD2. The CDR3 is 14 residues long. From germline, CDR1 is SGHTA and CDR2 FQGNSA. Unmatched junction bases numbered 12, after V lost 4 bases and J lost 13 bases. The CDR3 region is CASSSNAGGETQFF. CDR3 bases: TGTGCCAGCAGCTCTAACGCGGGGGGTGAGACCCAGTTCTTC. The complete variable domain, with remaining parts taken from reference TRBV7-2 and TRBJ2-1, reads GAGVSQSPSNKVTEKGKDVELRCDPISGHTALYWYRQSLGQGLEFLIYFQGNSAPDKSGLPSDRFSAERTGGSVSTLTIQRTQQEDSAVYLCASSSNAGGETQFFGPGTRLTVL.

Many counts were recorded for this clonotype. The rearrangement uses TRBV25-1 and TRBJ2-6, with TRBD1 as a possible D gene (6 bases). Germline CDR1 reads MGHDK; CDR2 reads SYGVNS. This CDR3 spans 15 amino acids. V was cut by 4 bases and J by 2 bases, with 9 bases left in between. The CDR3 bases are TGTGCCAGCAGTGGACAGGTACCTGGGGCCAACGTCCTGACTTTC. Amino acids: CASSGQVPGANVLTF.

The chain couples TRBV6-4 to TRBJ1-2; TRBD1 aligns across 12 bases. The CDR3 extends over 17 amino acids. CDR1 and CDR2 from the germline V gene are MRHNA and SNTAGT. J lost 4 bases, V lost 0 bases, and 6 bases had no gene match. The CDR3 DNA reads TGTGCCAGCAGTGACTCGGGGACAGGGGGCCGCGGCTATGGCTACACCTTC. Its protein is CASSDSGTGGRGYGYTF.

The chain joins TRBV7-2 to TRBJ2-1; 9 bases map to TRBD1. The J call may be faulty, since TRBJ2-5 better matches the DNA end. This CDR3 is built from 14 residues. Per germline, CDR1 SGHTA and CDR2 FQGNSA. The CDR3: CASSSRTGEETQYF. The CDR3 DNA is TGTGCCAGCAGCTCACGGACAGGGGAAGAGACCCAGTACTTC.

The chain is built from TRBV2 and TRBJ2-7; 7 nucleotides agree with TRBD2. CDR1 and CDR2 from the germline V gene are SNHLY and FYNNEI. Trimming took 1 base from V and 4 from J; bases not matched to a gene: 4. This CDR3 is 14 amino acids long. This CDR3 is CASSEVQGGYEQYF. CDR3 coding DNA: TGTGCCAGCAGTGAAGTGCAGGGAGGGTACGAGCAGTACTTC.

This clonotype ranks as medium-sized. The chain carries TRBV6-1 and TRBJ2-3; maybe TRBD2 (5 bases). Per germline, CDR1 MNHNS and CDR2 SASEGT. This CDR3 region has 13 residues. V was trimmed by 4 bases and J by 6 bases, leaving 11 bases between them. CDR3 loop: CASSVRRMDTQYF. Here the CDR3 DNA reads TGTGCCAGCAGTGTGAGGAGGATGGATACGCAGTATTTT.

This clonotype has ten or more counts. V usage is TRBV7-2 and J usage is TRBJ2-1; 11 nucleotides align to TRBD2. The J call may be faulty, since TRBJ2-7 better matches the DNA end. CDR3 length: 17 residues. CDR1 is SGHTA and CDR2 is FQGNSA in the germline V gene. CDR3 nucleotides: TGTGCCAGCAGCCACGGGGTAGCGGGAGGGCGGAGGAATGAGCAGTACTTC. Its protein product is CASSHGVAGGRRNEQYF.

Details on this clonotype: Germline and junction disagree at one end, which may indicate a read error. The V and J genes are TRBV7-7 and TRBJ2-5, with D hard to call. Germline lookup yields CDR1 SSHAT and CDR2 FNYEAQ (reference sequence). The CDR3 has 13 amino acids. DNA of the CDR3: TGTGCTAGCAGCTTAGCCCTAGAAGAGACCCAGTACTTC. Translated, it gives CASSLALEETQYF.

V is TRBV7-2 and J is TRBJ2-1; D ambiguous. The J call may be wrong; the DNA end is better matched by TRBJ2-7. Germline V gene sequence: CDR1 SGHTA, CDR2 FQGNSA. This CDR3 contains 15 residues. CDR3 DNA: TGTGCCAGCAGCTCTCCGCGGACCTGGTCCTACGAGCAGTACTTC. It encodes CASSSPRTWSYEQYF.

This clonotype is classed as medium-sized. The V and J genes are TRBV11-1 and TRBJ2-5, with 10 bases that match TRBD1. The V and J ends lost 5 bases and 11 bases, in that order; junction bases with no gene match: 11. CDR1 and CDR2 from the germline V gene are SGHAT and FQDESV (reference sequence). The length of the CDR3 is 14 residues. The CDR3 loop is CASSTRDRGNEQYF. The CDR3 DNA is TGTGCCAGCAGCACAAGGGACAGGGGAAATGAGCAGTACTTC.

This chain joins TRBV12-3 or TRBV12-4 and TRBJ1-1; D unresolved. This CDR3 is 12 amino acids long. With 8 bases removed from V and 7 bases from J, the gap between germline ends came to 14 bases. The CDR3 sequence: CASGRGPSEAFF. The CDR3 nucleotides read TGTGCCAGCGGCCGTGGACCAAGTGAAGCTTTCTTT.

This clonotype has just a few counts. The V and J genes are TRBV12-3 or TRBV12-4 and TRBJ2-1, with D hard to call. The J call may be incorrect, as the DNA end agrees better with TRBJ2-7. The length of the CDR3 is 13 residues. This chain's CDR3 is CASRPPNSYEQYF. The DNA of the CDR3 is TGTGCCAGCAGGCCCCCGAACTCCTACGAGCAGTACTTC.

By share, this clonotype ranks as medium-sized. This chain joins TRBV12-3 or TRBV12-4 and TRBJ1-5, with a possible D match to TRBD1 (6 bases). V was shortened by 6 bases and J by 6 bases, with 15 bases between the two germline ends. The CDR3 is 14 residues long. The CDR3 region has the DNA TGTGCCAGCAGCAGTTACAGGGATGGTCAGCCCCAGCATTTT. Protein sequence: CASSSYRDGQPQHF.

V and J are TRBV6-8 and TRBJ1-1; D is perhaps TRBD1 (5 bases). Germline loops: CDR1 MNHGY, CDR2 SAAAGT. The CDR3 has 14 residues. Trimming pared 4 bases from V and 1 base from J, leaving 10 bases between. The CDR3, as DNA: TGTGCCAGCAGTTCCTTGGGGGGGAACACTGAAGCTTTCTTT. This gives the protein CASSSLGGNTEAFF.

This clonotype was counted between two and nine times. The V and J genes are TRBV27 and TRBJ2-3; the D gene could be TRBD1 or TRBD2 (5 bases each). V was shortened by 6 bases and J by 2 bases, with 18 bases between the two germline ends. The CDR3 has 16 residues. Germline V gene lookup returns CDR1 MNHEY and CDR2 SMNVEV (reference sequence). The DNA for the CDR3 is TGTGCCAGCAGGGTTCGGGGCGGGTTTAACACAGATACGCAGTATTTT. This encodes CASRVRGGFNTDTQYF.

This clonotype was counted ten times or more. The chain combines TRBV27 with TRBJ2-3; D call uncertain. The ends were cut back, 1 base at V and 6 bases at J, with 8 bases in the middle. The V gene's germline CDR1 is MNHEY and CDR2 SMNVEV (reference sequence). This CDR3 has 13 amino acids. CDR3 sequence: CASSLFFPDTQYF. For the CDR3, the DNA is TGTGCCAGCAGTTTATTTTTTCCGGATACGCAGTATTTT.

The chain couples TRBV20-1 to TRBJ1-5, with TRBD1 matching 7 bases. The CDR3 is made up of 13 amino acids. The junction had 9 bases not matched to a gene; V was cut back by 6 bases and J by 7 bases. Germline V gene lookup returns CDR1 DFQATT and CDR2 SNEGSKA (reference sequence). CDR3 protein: CSAGGQVGQPQHF. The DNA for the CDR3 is TGCAGTGCGGGAGGACAGGTGGGACAGCCCCAGCATTTT.

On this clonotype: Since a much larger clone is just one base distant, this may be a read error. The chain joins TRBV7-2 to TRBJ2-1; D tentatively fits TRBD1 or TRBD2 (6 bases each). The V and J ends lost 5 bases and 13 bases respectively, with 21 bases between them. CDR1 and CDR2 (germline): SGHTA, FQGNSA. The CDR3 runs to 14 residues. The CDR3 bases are TGTGCCAGCAGCCCGTCGGGGGCCGAGGAGACCCAGTTCTTC. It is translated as CASSPSGAEETQFF.

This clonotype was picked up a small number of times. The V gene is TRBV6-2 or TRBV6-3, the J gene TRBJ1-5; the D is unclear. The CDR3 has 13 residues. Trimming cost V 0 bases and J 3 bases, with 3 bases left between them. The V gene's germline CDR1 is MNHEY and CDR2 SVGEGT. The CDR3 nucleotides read TGTGCCAGCAGTTACTCAGTCAATCAGCCCCAGCATTTT. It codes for CASSYSVNQPQHF.

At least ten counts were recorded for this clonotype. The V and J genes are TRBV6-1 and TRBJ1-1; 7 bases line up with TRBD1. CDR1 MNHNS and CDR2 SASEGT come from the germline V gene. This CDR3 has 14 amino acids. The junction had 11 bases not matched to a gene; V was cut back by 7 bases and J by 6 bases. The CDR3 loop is CASKGGASYAEAFF. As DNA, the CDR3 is TGTGCCAGCAAAGGGGGCGCTTCTTATGCTGAAGCTTTCTTT.